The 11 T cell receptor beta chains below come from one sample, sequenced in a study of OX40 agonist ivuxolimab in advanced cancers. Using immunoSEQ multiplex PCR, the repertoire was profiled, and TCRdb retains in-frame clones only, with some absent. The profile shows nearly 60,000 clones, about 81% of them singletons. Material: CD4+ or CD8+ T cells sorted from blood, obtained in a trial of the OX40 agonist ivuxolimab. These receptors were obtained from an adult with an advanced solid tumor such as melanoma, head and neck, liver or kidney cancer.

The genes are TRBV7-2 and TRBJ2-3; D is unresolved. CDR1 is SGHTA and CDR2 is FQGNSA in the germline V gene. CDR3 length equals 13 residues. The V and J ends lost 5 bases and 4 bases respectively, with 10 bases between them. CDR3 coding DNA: TGTGCCAGCAGCCCCACGCCGGCAGATACGCAGTATTTT. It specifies CASSPTPADTQYF. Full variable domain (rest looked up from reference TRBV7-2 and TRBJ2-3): GAGVSQSPSNKVTEKGKDVELRCDPISGHTALYWYRQSLGQGLEFLIYFQGNSAPDKSGLPSDRFSAERTGGSVSTLTIQRTQQEDSAVYLCASSPTPADTQYFGPGTRLTVL.

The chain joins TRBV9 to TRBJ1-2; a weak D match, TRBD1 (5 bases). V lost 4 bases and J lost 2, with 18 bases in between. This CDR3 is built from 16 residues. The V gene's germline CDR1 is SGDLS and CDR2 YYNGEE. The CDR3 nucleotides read TGTGCCAGCAGCCCCAGATCCCGACAGCCCAACTATGGCTACACCTTC. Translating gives CASSPRSRQPNYGYTF.

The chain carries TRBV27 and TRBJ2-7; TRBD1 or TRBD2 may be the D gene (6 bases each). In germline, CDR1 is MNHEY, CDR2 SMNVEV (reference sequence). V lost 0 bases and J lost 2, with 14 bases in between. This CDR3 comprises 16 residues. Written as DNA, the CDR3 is TGTGCCAGCAGTTTATCCGACAGGCGGGGAGCCTACGAGCAGTACTTC. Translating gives CASSLSDRRGAYEQYF.

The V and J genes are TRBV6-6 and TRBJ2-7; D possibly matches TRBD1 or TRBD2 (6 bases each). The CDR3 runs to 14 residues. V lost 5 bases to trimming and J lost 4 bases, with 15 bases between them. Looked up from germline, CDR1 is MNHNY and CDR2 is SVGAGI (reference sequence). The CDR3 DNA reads TGTGCCAGCAGTGACTGGGGGGCCGCGTACGAGCAGTACTTC. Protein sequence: CASSDWGAAYEQYF.

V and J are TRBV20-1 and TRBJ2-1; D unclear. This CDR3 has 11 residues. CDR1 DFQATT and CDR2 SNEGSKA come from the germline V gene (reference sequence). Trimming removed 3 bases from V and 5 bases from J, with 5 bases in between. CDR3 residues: CSARADNEQFF. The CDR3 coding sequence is TGCAGTGCTAGGGCGGACAATGAGCAGTTCTTC.

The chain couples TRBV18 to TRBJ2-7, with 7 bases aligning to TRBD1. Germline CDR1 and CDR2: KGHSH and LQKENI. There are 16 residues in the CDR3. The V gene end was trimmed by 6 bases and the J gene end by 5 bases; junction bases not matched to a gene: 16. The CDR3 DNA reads TGTGCCAGCTCCCCCTTATCGACAGGGCGGTCTCACGAGCAGTACTTC. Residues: CASSPLSTGRSHEQYF.

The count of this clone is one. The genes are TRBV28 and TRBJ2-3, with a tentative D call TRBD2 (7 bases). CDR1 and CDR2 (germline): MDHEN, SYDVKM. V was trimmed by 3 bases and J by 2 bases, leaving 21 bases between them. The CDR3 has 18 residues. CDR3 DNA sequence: TGTGCCAGCAGTTTTCTGTTGACGCGGGGGCCCAACACAGATACGCAGTATTTT. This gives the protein CASSFLLTRGPNTDTQYF.

CDR3 in amino acids: CASSQTSGGGDYYNEQFF. The DNA of the CDR3 is TGCGCCAGCAGCCAAACTAGCGGGGGGGGCGATTACTACAATGAGCAGTTCTTC. The chain recombines TRBV4-1 with TRBJ2-1; 13 bases agree with TRBD2. The V gene's germline CDR1 is MGHRA and CDR2 YSYEKL. The CDR3 extends over 18 amino acids. V was pared by 2 bases and J by 3 bases, with 7 bases of the junction left unmatched.

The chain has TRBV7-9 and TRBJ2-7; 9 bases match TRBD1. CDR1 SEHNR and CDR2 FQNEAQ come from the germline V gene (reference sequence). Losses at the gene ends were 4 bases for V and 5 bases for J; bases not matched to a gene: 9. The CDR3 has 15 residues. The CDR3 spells CASSYGTGGSDEQYF. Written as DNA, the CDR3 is TGTGCCAGCAGCTATGGAACAGGGGGCAGCGACGAGCAGTACTTC.

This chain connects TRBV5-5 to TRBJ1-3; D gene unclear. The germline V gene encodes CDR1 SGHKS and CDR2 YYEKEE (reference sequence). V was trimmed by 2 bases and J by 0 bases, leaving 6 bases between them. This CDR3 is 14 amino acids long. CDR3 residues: CASSFRPSGNTIYF. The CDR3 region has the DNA TGTGCCAGCAGCTTCCGCCCCTCTGGAAACACCATATATTTT.

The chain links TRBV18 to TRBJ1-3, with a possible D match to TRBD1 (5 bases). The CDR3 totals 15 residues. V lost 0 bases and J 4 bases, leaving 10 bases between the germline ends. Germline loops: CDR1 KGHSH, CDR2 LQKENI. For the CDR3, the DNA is TGTGCCAGCTCACCACCAGGGACTCGAGGAAACACCATATATTTT. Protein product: CASSPPGTRGNTIYF.